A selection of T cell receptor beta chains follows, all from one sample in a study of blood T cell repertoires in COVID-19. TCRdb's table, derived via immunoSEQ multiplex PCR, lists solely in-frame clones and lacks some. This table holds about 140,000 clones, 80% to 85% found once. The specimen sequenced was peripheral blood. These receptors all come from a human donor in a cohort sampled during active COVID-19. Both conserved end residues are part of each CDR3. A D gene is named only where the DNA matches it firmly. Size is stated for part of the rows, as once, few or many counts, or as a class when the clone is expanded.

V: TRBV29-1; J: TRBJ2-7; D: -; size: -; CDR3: CSGGPGAYEQYF; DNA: TGCAGCGGCGGGCCAGGGGCGTACGAGCAGTACTTC
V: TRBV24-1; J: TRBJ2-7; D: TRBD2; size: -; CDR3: CATSDPTSGSYEQYF; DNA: TGTGCCACCAGTGACCCGACTAGCGGGAGCTACGAGCAGTACTTC
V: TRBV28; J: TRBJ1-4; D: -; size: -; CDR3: CASSAAQGGEKLFF; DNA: TGTGCCAGCAGCGCCGCGCAGGGAGGTGAAAAACTGTTTTTT
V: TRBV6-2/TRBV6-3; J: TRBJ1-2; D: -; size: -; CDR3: CASSYGQVYGYTF; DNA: TGTGCCAGCAGTTACGGACAAGTTTATGGCTACACCTTC
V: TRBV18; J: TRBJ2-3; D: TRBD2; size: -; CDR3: CASSPPGLAGTDTQYF; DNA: TGTGCCAGCTCACCACCCGGACTAGCGGGCACAGATACGCAGTATTTT
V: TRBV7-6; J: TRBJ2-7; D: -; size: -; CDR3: CASSFSSEMGYEQYF; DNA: TGTGCCAGCAGCTTTTCCAGCGAGATGGGCTACGAGCAGTACTTC
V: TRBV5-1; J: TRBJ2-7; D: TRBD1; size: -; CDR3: CASSLDGSRGRQYF; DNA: TGCGCCAGCAGCTTGGATGGGTCCAGGGGGCGGCAGTACTTC
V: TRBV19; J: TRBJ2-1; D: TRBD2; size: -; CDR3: CASSPGLARYNEQFF; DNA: TGTGCCAGTAGCCCGGGACTAGCCCGGTACAATGAGCAGTTCTTC
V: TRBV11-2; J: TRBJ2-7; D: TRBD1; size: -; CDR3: CASSPLYRGSYEQYF; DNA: TGTGCCAGCAGCCCCCTTTACAGGGGTTCCTACGAGCAGTACTTC
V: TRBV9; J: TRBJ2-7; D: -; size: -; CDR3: CASSVGKGGYEQYF; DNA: TGTGCCAGCAGCGTAGGTAAAGGGGGCTACGAGCAGTACTTC
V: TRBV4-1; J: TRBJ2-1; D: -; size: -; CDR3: CASSQTSSSYNEQFF; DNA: TGCGCCAGCAGCCAAACTAGCAGTAGTTACAATGAGCAGTTCTTC
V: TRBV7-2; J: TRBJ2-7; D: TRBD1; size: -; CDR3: CASSDGQVYEQYF; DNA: TGTGCCAGCAGCGACGGACAGGTTTACGAGCAGTACTTC
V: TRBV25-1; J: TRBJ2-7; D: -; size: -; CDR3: CASSGPRGPYEQYF; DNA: TGTGCCAGCAGTGGGCCCAGGGGCCCCTACGAGCAGTACTTC
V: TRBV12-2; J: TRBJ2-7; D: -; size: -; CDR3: CASRLVWTGGEAYEQYF; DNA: TGTGCAAGTCGCTTAGTTTGGACAGGGGGTGAAGCCTACGAGCAGTACTTC
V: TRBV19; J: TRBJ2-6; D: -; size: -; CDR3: CASLSPGGANVLTF; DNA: TGTGCCAGCCTTTCTCCGGGGGGGGCCAACGTCCTGACTTTC
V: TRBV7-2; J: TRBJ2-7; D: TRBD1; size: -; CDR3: CASSFGDRGYEQYF; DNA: TGTGCCAGCAGCTTCGGGGACAGGGGCTACGAGCAGTACTTC
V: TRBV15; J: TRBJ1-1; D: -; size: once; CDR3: CATSGLGQPNTEAFF; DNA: TGTGCCACCAGCGGATTAGGACAGCCAAACACTGAAGCTTTCTTT
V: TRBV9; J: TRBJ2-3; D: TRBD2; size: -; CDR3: CASSVASGSWLDTQYF; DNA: TGTGCCAGCAGCGTAGCTAGCGGGAGTTGGTTAGATACGCAGTATTTT
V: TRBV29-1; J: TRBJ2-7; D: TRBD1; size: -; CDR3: CSVSGTGEQYF; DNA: TGCAGCGTCTCCGGGACAGGGGAGCAGTACTTC
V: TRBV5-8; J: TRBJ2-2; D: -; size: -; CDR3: CASSLVAGFGELFF; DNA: TGTGCCAGCAGCTTGGTTGCAGGGTTCGGGGAGCTGTTTTTT
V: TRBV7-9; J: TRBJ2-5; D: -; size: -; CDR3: CASSLAQWRGLHQETQYF; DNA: TGTGCCAGCAGCTTAGCGCAGTGGAGAGGACTTCACCAAGAGACCCAGTACTTC
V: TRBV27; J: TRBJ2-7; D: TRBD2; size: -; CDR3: CASSTTGVLAGDYEQYF; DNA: TGTGCCAGCAGTACGACAGGAGTACTAGCGGGAGACTACGAGCAGTACTTC
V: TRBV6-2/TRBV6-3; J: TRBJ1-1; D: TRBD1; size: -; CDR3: CASSYYGQGGTEAFF; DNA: TGTGCCAGCAGTTACTATGGACAGGGAGGCACTGAAGCTTTCTTT
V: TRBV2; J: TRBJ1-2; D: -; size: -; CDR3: CASRDPGLYGYTF; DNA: TGTGCCAGCAGAGACCCGGGACTCTATGGCTACACCTTC
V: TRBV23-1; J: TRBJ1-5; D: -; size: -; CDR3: CASKMTEIPPSNNQPQHF; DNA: TGCGCCAGCAAAATGACAGAAATACCCCCCTCAAATAATCAGCCCCAGCATTTT
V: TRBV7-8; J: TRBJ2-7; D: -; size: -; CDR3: CASSLALERSYEQYF; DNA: TGTGCCAGCAGCTTAGCGCTGGAGCGTTCCTACGAGCAGTACTTC
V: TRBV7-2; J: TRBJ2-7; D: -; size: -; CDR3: CASSLARASYEQYF; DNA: TGTGCCAGCAGCTTAGCGCGGGCATCCTACGAGCAGTACTTC
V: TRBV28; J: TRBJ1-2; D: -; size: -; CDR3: CASEGQGLANYGYTF; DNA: TGTGCCAGCGAGGGTCAGGGGCTAGCTAACTATGGCTACACCTTC
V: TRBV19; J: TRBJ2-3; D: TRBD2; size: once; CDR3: CASSIVGTSGSSTDTQYF; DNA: TGTGCCAGTAGTATAGTCGGGACTAGCGGGAGCAGCACAGATACGCAGTATTTT
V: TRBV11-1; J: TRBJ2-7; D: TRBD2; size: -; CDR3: CASSLTGLAEEQYF; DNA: TGTGCCAGCAGCTTAACCGGACTAGCTGAAGAGCAGTACTTC
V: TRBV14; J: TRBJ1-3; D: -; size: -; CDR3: CASSQEKGFSGNTIYF; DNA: TGTGCCAGCAGCCAAGAGAAGGGGTTCTCTGGAAACACCATATATTTT
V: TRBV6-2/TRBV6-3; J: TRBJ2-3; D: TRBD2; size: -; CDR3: CASSYRAGGPSPDTQYF; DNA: TGTGCCAGCAGTTACCGAGCGGGAGGGCCTTCGCCGGATACGCAGTATTTT
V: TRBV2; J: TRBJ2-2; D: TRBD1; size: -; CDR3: CASRGQGTVTGELFF; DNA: TGTGCCAGCAGAGGACAGGGGACGGTCACCGGGGAGCTGTTTTTT
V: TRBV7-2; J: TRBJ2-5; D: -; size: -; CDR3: CASSPEGITQETQYF; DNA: TGTGCCAGCAGCCCCGAGGGTATAACACAAGAGACCCAGTACTTC
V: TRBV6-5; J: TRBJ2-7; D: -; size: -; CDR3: CASRRLETASYEQYF; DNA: TGTGCCAGCAGAAGACTAGAGACAGCCTCCTACGAGCAGTACTTC
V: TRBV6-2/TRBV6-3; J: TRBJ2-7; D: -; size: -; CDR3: CASSFIRAREQYF; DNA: TGTGCCAGCAGTTTTATCAGGGCCCGAGAGCAGTACTTC
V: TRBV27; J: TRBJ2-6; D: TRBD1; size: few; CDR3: CASTTGSMWGANVLTF; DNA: TGTGCCAGTACGACAGGGTCCATGTGGGGGGCCAACGTCCTGACTTTC
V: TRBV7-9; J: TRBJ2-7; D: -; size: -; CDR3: CASSLVLYEQYF; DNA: TGTGCCAGCAGCCTAGTTCTTTACGAGCAGTACTTC
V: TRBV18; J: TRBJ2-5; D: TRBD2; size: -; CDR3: CASSIGLAGETQYF; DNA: TGTGCCAGCTCAATTGGACTAGCAGGAGAGACCCAGTACTTC
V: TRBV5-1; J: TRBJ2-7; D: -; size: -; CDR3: CASSVQGSPYEQYF; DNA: TGCGCCAGCAGCGTACAGGGAAGCCCCTACGAGCAGTACTTC
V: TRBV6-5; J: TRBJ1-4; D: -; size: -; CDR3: CASSFRGGNEKLFF; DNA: TGTGCCAGCAGTTTTAGGGGAGGAAATGAAAAACTGTTTTTT
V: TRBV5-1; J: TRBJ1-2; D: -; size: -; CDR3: CASSFAGTNYGYTF; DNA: TGCGCCAGCAGCTTCGCCGGGACTAACTATGGCTACACCTTC
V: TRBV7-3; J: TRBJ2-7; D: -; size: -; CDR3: CASSPDGVSYEQYF; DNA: TGTGCCAGCAGCCCCGACGGAGTGTCCTACGAGCAGTACTTC
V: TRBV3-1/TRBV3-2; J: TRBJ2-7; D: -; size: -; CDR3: CASSQGGEQYF; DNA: TGTGCCAGCAGCCAAGGAGGGGAGCAGTACTTC
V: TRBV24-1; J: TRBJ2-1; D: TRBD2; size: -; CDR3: CATSGGSLGNEQFF; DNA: TGTGCCACCAGTGGCGGGAGTCTCGGCAATGAGCAGTTCTTC
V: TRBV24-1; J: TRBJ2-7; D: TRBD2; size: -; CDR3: CATSRGGRDEQYF; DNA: TGTGCCACCAGTCGGGGTGGGAGGGACGAGCAGTACTTC
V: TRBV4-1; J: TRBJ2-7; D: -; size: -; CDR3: CASSQDLSIRSYEQYF; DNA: TGCGCCAGCAGCCAAGATCTAAGCATAAGATCCTACGAGCAGTACTTC
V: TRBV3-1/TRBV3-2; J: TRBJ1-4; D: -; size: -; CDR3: CASSEVQVTTNEKLFF; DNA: TGTGCCAGCAGCGAAGTACAGGTTACAACTAATGAAAAACTGTTTTTT
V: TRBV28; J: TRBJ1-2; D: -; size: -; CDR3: CASSLQQTTYGYTF; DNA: TGTGCCAGCAGTTTGCAGCAGACAACCTATGGCTACACCTTC
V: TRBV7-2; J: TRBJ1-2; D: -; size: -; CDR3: CASQLWAGGFNYGYTF; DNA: TGTGCCAGCCAATTGTGGGCGGGGGGATTCAACTATGGCTACACCTTC
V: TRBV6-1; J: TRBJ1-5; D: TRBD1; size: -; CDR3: CASREPGTGNNQPQHF; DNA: TGTGCCAGCAGGGAACCCGGGACAGGGAACAATCAGCCCCAGCATTTT
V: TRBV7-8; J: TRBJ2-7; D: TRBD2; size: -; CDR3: CASSLDPGLDEQYF; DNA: TGTGCCAGCAGCTTAGATCCGGGACTAGACGAGCAGTACTTC
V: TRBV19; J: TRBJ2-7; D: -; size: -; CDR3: CASSIGGGGPYEQYF; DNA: TGTGCCAGTAGTATCGGAGGGGGAGGGCCTTACGAGCAGTACTTC
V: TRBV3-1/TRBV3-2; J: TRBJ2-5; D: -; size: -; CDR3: CASTAPRGTQYF; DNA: TGTGCCAGCACGGCGCCCCGAGGAACCCAGTACTTC
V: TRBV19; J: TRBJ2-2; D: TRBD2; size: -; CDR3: CASSTSGTNTGELFF; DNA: TGTGCCAGTAGTACTAGCGGGACGAACACCGGGGAGCTGTTTTTT
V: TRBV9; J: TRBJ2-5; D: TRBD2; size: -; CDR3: CASSGTLGLAGGVPETQYF; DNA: TGTGCCAGCAGCGGCACCTTAGGACTAGCGGGCGGAGTACCAGAGACCCAGTACTTC
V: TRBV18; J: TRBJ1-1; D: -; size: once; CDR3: CASSPPGGRVSEAFF; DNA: TGTGCCAGCTCACCACCAGGGGGGAGGGTGAGTGAAGCTTTCTTT
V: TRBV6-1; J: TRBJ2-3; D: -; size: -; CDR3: CASSESLALSAGRTDTQYF; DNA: TGTGCCAGCAGTGAATCCCTCGCCCTTTCAGCAGGTCGCACAGATACGCAGTATTTT
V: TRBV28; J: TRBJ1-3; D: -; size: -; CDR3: CASRTSEGFSGNTIYF; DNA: TGTGCCAGCAGAACATCTGAGGGTTTCTCTGGAAACACCATATATTTT